This note documents a single T cell receptor (beta chain) sequence. The antigen is undetermined. The data were taken from a study of monozygotic twins with cystic fibrosis. Study-level information: Approximately 3 micrograms of fragmented DNA underwent approximately 15 PCR cycles for library preparation.

Sequenced by immunoSEQ multiplex PCR; TCRdb stores in-frame clones only, minus some. The data show 29,000 or so clones, roughly 80% seen once. General study points: Monozygotic CF twin pairs shared significantly more nucleotide-identical clonotypes than unrelated CF individuals did.

V lost 3 bases and J lost 2, with 12 bases in between. CDR1 and CDR2 (germline): SGHRS, YFSETQ. The CDR3 is made up of 15 amino acids. The V call is TRBV5-1, the J call TRBJ1-5; tentative D call: TRBD1 (5 bases). Sequencing was done on a sample of blood. The origin of this receptor is a girl aged 2 to 9 with cystic fibrosis. The CDR3 loop is CASSWGPEGNQPQHF. CDR3 DNA sequence: TGCGCCAGCAGCTGGGGACCCGAGGGCAATCAGCCCCAGCATTTT.